These T cell receptor beta chains were read from a single sample in a study of blood T cell repertoires in COVID-19. This table comes from immunoSEQ multiplex PCR, and its TCRdb copy is limited to in-frame clones, with some not included. The table has approximately 200,000 clones, 79% seen once. Sequences were obtained from peripheral blood. The source of these receptors is a man aged 55 to 70 with active or convalescent COVID-19. Each CDR3 is given with its conserved first and last residue. A D gene is named only where the DNA matches it firmly. Clone size appears in some rows only: once, few, many, or a class for an expanded clone.

j_gene: TRBJ2-1; v_gene: TRBV11-2; abundance: -; d_gene: TRBD2; CDR3aa: CASSPGLAGAYNEQFF; CDR3nt: TGTGCCAGCAGCCCAGGACTAGCTGGCGCCTACAATGAGCAGTTCTTC
j_gene: TRBJ1-3; v_gene: TRBV7-8; abundance: few; d_gene: -; CDR3aa: CASSLLAGRGATGNTIYF; CDR3nt: TGTGCCAGCAGCCTATTAGCGGGGAGGGGCGCTACTGGAAACACCATATATTTT
j_gene: TRBJ1-5; v_gene: TRBV28; abundance: -; d_gene: -; CDR3aa: CASILRGWGSNQPQHF; CDR3nt: TGTGCCAGCATTCTCAGGGGATGGGGGAGCAATCAGCCCCAGCATTTT
j_gene: TRBJ2-5; v_gene: TRBV20-1; abundance: -; d_gene: TRBD1; CDR3aa: CSAIDPGQGETQYF; CDR3nt: TGCAGTGCTATTGATCCGGGACAGGGGGAGACCCAGTACTTC
j_gene: TRBJ2-7; v_gene: TRBV2; abundance: few; d_gene: -; CDR3aa: CASSVNGVHEQYF; CDR3nt: TGTGCCAGCAGCGTAAACGGGGTCCACGAGCAGTACTTC
j_gene: TRBJ1-1; v_gene: TRBV2; abundance: few; d_gene: TRBD1; CDR3aa: CASSPRTPTGGTEAFF; CDR3nt: TGTGCCAGCAGTCCTCGAACCCCAACAGGGGGAACTGAAGCTTTCTTT
j_gene: TRBJ1-5; v_gene: TRBV28; abundance: -; d_gene: -; CDR3aa: CASSAGLSQPQHF; CDR3nt: TGTGCCAGCAGTGCAGGGTTGTCTCAGCCCCAGCATTTT
j_gene: TRBJ2-6; v_gene: TRBV30; abundance: -; d_gene: -; CDR3aa: CAWSVFRVSGANVLTF; CDR3nt: TGTGCCTGGAGTGTATTCAGGGTCTCTGGGGCCAACGTCCTGACTTTC
j_gene: TRBJ2-2; v_gene: TRBV24-1; abundance: few; d_gene: TRBD2; CDR3aa: CATSVGGSTAGELFF; CDR3nt: TGTGCCACCAGTGTGGGAGGGTCAACGGCCGGGGAGCTGTTTTTT
j_gene: TRBJ2-5; v_gene: TRBV5-1; abundance: many; d_gene: -; CDR3aa: CASSLRGGETQYF; CDR3nt: TGCGCCAGCTCTTTACGCGGCGGAGAGACCCAGTACTTC
j_gene: TRBJ1-1; v_gene: TRBV7-6; abundance: -; d_gene: -; CDR3aa: CASSSEPSRGEAFF; CDR3nt: TGTGCCAGCAGCTCAGAGCCCAGTCGCGGTGAAGCTTTCTTT
j_gene: TRBJ1-4; v_gene: TRBV6-2/TRBV6-3; abundance: -; d_gene: -; CDR3aa: CASSYSGLGFPKLFF; CDR3nt: TGTGCCAGCAGTTACTCGGGGCTGGGGTTTCCAAAACTGTTTTTT
j_gene: TRBJ1-1; v_gene: TRBV29-1; abundance: -; d_gene: TRBD1; CDR3aa: CSVDRGHNEAFF; CDR3nt: TGCAGCGTTGACAGGGGGCATAATGAAGCTTTCTTT
j_gene: TRBJ1-2; v_gene: TRBV29-1; abundance: -; d_gene: -; CDR3aa: CSVENLFPSRAYGYTF; CDR3nt: TGCAGCGTTGAGAATTTGTTTCCATCGAGGGCGTATGGCTACACCTTC
j_gene: TRBJ1-1; v_gene: TRBV10-3; abundance: -; d_gene: -; CDR3aa: CAISDPSGGGATEAFF; CDR3nt: TGTGCCATCAGTGACCCCTCAGGCGGTGGGGCCACTGAAGCTTTCTTT
j_gene: TRBJ2-3; v_gene: TRBV2; abundance: -; d_gene: -; CDR3aa: CATDLGPDTQYF; CDR3nt: TGTGCCACCGATTTGGGGCCAGATACGCAGTATTTT
j_gene: TRBJ2-1; v_gene: TRBV5-1; abundance: -; d_gene: -; CDR3aa: CASSLNHGSYNEQFF; CDR3nt: TGCGCCAGCAGCTTGAATCACGGCTCCTACAATGAGCAGTTCTTC
j_gene: TRBJ2-7; v_gene: TRBV12-3/TRBV12-4; abundance: -; d_gene: -; CDR3aa: CASSQQGPYEQYF; CDR3nt: TGTGCCAGCAGTCAACAGGGCCCCTACGAGCAGTACTTC
j_gene: TRBJ2-3; v_gene: TRBV15; abundance: -; d_gene: -; CDR3aa: CATSRDRRGLSFGDTQYF; CDR3nt: TGTGCCACCAGCAGAGATCGGCGGGGGCTAAGTTTCGGAGATACGCAGTATTTT
j_gene: TRBJ2-7; v_gene: TRBV11-2; abundance: -; d_gene: TRBD2; CDR3aa: CASSLQGLAYEQYF; CDR3nt: TGTGCCAGCAGCCTCCAGGGACTAGCCTACGAGCAGTACTTC
j_gene: TRBJ2-7; v_gene: TRBV5-1; abundance: -; d_gene: -; CDR3aa: CASGERWSYEQYF; CDR3nt: TGCGCCAGCGGCGAGAGGTGGTCCTACGAGCAGTACTTC
j_gene: TRBJ2-1; v_gene: TRBV5-4; abundance: -; d_gene: -; CDR3aa: CASNTGNTYNEQFF; CDR3nt: TGTGCCAGCAACACCGGGAATACTTACAATGAGCAGTTCTTC
j_gene: TRBJ2-4; v_gene: TRBV9; abundance: -; d_gene: -; CDR3aa: CASSVNWAPTAKNIQYF; CDR3nt: TGTGCCAGCAGCGTTAATTGGGCCCCGACGGCCAAAAACATTCAGTACTTC
j_gene: TRBJ1-2; v_gene: TRBV6-5; abundance: few; d_gene: TRBD1; CDR3aa: CASRESRTGNYGYTF; CDR3nt: TGTGCCAGCAGGGAGAGCCGGACAGGGAACTATGGCTACACCTTC
j_gene: TRBJ1-4; v_gene: TRBV5-4; abundance: -; d_gene: -; CDR3aa: CASSLDGPREKLFF; CDR3nt: TGTGCCAGCAGCTTGGATGGGCCCAGGGAAAAACTGTTTTTT
j_gene: TRBJ2-1; v_gene: TRBV29-1; abundance: -; d_gene: TRBD1; CDR3aa: CSVEGWDRISYNEQFF; CDR3nt: TGCAGCGTTGAAGGATGGGACAGGATCTCCTACAATGAGCAGTTCTTC
j_gene: TRBJ2-3; v_gene: TRBV6-5; abundance: -; d_gene: -; CDR3aa: CASSYPSYRVDTQYF; CDR3nt: TGTGCCAGCAGTTACCCCTCATACAGGGTTGATACGCAGTATTTT
j_gene: TRBJ2-1; v_gene: TRBV12-5; abundance: few; d_gene: -; CDR3aa: CASGFLRDDRRGEQFF; CDR3nt: TGTGCTAGTGGTTTCCTCCGGGACGACAGGCGGGGGGAGCAGTTCTTC
j_gene: TRBJ2-5; v_gene: TRBV10-3; abundance: -; d_gene: TRBD2; CDR3aa: CAISGDSGRAGETQYF; CDR3nt: TGTGCCATCAGTGGAGATAGCGGGAGGGCCGGAGAGACCCAGTACTTC
j_gene: TRBJ2-1; v_gene: TRBV5-8; abundance: -; d_gene: TRBD2; CDR3aa: CASSPALAGGRDEQFF; CDR3nt: TGTGCCAGCAGCCCTGCACTAGCGGGAGGGCGAGATGAGCAGTTCTTC
j_gene: TRBJ1-5; v_gene: TRBV28; abundance: -; d_gene: -; CDR3aa: CASSPAGSNQPQHF; CDR3nt: TGTGCCAGCAGTCCCGCAGGGAGCAATCAGCCCCAGCATTTT
j_gene: TRBJ1-1; v_gene: TRBV5-1; abundance: -; d_gene: -; CDR3aa: CASRREGTLNTEAFF; CDR3nt: TGCGCCAGCAGAAGAGAGGGAACTTTGAACACTGAAGCTTTCTTT
j_gene: TRBJ1-1; v_gene: TRBV7-9; abundance: -; d_gene: TRBD1; CDR3aa: CASSPQGTGTEAFF; CDR3nt: TGTGCCAGCAGCCCCCAGGGGACAGGTACTGAAGCTTTCTTT